In this sample, the clone carrying this T cell receptor (beta chain) turned up a few times. The CDR3 spans 15 residues. V shed 2 bases, J shed 3 bases, and the junction held 4 bases outside the gene matches. Germline V CDR1 and CDR2: MNHEY, SVGAGI. PCR was performed using 60 Vbeta and 13 Jbeta primers. Here immunoSEQ multiplex PCR was the method, and the copy in TCRdb shows in-frame clones only, minus some. This repertoire shows more than 95,000 clones, roughly 15% found once; its top ten account for approximately 0.8%. The data stem from a study of cytomegalovirus exposure and HLA in healthy donors. The TCR originated in a female donor in good health and CMV-seronegative. This sequence joins TRBV6-5 and TRBJ2-7, with 10 bases lining up with TRBD1. Sequencing was performed on PBMCs. CDR3 in amino acids: CASSYRDRGHYEQYF. Written as DNA, the CDR3 is TGTGCCAGCAGTTACCGGGACAGGGGCCACTACGAGCAGTACTTC.